This T cell receptor (beta chain) was documented in a study of T cell changes during pregnancy in multiple sclerosis. Assay used: immunoSEQ multiplex PCR; TCRdb lists only in-frame clones, some missing. The sample lists approximately 100,000 clones; more than 85% were seen once. The ends were cut back, 0 bases at V and 4 bases at J, with 10 bases in the middle. This CDR3 is built from 14 residues. Germline loops: CDR1 SGDLS, CDR2 YYNGEE. This rearrangement joins TRBV9 to TRBJ2-5, with a tentative D call TRBD2 (5 bases). The clonotype comes from a female donor with multiple sclerosis, enrolled in a pregnancy study. The specimen comprised peripheral blood, sampled in the second trimester of pregnancy. The CDR3 DNA reads as TGTGCCAGCAGCGTAGGGTCTGCGGGAGAGACCCAGTACTTC. This sequence encodes CASSVGSAGETQYF.